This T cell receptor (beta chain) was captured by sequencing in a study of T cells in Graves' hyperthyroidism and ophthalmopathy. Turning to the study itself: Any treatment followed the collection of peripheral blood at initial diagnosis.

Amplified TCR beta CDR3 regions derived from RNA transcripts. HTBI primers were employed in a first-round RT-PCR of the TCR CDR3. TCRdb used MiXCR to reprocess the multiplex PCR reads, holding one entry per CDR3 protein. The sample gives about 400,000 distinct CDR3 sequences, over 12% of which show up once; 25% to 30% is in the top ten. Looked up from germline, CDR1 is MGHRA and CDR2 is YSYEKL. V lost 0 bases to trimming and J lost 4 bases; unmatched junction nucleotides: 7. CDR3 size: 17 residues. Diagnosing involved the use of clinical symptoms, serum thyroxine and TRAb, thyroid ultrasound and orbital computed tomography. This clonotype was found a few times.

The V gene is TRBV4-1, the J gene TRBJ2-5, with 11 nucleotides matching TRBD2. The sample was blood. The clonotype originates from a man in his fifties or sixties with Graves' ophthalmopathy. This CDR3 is CASSQEITSGSRETQYF. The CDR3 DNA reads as TGCGCCAGCAGCCAAGAAATCACTAGCGGGAGTAGAGAGACCCAGTACTTC.